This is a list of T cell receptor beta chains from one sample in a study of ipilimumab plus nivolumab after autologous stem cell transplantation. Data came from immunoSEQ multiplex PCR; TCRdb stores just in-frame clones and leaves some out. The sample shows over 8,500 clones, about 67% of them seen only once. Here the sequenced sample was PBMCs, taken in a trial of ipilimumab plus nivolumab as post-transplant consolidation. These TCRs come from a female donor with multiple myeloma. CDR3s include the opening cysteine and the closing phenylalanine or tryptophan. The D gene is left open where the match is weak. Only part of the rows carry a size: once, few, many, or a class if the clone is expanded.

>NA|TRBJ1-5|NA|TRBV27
CASSPAGQPQHF
TGTGCCAGCAGTCCGGCCGGTCAGCCCCAGCATTTT
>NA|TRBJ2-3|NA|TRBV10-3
CAIREIDTQYF
TGTGCCATCAGAGAAATAGATACGCAGTATTTT
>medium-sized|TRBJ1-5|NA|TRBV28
CASSPPRGPQHF
TGTGCCAGCAGTCCCCCCAGGGGGCCCCAGCATTTT
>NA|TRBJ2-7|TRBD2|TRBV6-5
CASSYIRGGYEQYF
TGTGCCAGCAGTTACATTCGCGGGGGCTACGAGCAGTACTTC
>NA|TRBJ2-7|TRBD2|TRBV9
CASSAYVAGPYEQYF
TGTGCCAGCAGCGCGTATGTAGCGGGGCCCTACGAGCAGTACTTC
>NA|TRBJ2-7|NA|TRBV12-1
CASSFWPPLEQYF
TGTGCCAGCAGCTTTTGGCCCCCTCTTGAGCAGTACTTC
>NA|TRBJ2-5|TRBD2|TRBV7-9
CASSSLAGGGETQYF
TGTGCCAGCAGCTCCCTAGCGGGAGGGGGAGAGACCCAGTACTTC
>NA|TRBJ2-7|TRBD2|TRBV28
CASLPGSGIESYEQYF
TGTGCCAGCTTACCGGGTAGCGGGATCGAGTCCTACGAGCAGTACTTC
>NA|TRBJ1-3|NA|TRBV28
CASSLEDGGGGNTIYF
TGTGCCAGCAGTTTAGAGGACGGGGGTGGGGGAAACACCATATATTTT
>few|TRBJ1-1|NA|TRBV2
CASGRDRTGTEAFF
TGTGCCAGCGGAAGGGACCGTACAGGCACTGAAGCTTTCTTT
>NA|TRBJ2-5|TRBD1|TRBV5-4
CASSLLFPGQGEEYQETQYF
TGTGCCAGCAGCTTGCTCTTTCCGGGACAGGGCGAGGAGTACCAAGAGACCCAGTACTTC
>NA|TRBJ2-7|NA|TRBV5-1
CASSLGGAEQYF
TGCGCCAGCAGCTTGGGGGGGGCCGAGCAGTACTTC
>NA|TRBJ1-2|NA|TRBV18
CASSPPANYGYTF
TGTGCCAGCTCACCGCCGGCAAACTATGGCTACACCTTC
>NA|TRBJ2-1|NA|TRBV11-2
CASSHERNEQFF
TGTGCCAGCAGCCACGAGCGCAATGAGCAGTTCTTC
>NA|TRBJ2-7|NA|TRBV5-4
CASSLAGSYEQYF
TGTGCCAGCAGCTTGGCAGGTTCCTACGAGCAGTACTTC
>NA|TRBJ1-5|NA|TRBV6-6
CASSYSRFNQPQHF
TGTGCCAGCAGTTACTCGCGGTTCAATCAGCCCCAGCATTTT
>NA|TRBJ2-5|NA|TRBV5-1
CASSSGDYQETQYF
TGCGCCAGCAGCTCGGGGGACTACCAAGAGACCCAGTACTTC
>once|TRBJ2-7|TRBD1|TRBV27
CASSFWGQGAGEQYF
TGTGCCAGCAGTTTCTGGGGACAGGGGGCGGGGGAGCAGTACTTC
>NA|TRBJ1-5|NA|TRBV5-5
CASSQDSNNQPQHF
TGTGCCAGCAGCCAGGACAGTAACAATCAGCCCCAGCATTTT
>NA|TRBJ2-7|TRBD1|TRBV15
CATSRPGQGVYEQYF
TGTGCCACCAGCAGACCGGGACAGGGAGTTTACGAGCAGTACTTC
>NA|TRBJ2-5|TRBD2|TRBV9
CASSVGLAPETQYF
TGTGCCAGCAGCGTAGGACTAGCCCCAGAGACCCAGTACTTC
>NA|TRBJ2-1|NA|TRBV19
CASSIPSIYNEQFF
TGTGCCAGTAGTATACCAAGCATCTACAATGAGCAGTTCTTC
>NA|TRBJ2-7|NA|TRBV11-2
CASSHDPKYEQYF
TGTGCCAGCAGCCACGACCCAAAGTACGAGCAGTACTTC
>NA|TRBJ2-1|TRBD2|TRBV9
CASSVELAGGYNEQFF
TGTGCCAGCAGCGTAGAATTAGCGGGAGGCTACAATGAGCAGTTCTTC
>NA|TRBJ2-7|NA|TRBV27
CASSLASENEQYF
TGTGCCAGCAGCTTGGCCTCGGAAAACGAGCAGTACTTC
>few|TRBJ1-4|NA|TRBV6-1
CASSGGHPNEKLFF
TGTGCCAGCAGTGGTGGGCATCCGAATGAAAAACTGTTTTTT
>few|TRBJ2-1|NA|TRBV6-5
CASSPAGNEQFF
TGTGCCAGCAGTCCCGCTGGGAATGAGCAGTTCTTC
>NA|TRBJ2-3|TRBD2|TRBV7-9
CASSLGASGNTDTQYF
TGTGCCAGCAGCTTAGGAGCTAGCGGGAACACAGATACGCAGTATTTT
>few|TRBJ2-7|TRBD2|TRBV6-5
CASSPTSGRVSEQYF
TGTGCCAGCAGCCCGACTAGCGGGAGGGTAAGCGAGCAGTACTTC
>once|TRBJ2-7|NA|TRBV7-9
CASSLGQIYEQYF
TGTGCCAGCAGCTTAGGACAGATCTACGAGCAGTACTTC
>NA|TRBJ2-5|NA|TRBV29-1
CSVRGGGRAYQETQYF
TGCAGCGTTCGCGGAGGTGGCAGGGCGTACCAAGAGACCCAGTACTTC
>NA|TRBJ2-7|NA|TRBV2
CASTADGSYEQYF
TGTGCCTCGACCGCAGACGGCTCCTACGAGCAGTACTTC
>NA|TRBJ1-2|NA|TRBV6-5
CASSYGRGQHGYTF
TGTGCCAGCAGTTACGGCAGGGGTCAGCATGGCTACACCTTC
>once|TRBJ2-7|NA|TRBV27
CASSLPSSEQYF
TGTGCCAGCAGTTTACCCTCTTCGGAGCAGTACTTC
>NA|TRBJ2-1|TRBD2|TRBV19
CASSIIGLAGVAEADEQFF
TGTGCCAGTAGTATAATCGGGCTAGCGGGGGTCGCCGAGGCGGATGAGCAGTTCTTC
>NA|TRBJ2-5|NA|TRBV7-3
CASSSGVNRQETQYF
TGTGCCAGCAGCTCCGGGGTTAACCGCCAAGAGACCCAGTACTTC
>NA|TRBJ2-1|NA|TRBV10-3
CAISQGLVGNNEQFF
TGTGCCATCAGCCAGGGACTCGTTGGCAACAATGAGCAGTTCTTC
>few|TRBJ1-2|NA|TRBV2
CASSEMGNYGYTF
TGTGCCAGCAGTGAAATGGGGAACTATGGCTACACCTTC
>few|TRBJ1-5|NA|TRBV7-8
CASSLEGQPQHF
TGTGCCAGCAGCTTAGAGGGTCAGCCCCAGCATTTT
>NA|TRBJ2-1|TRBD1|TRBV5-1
CASSPSGTGGYEQFF
TGCGCCAGCAGCCCATCCGGGACAGGGGGCTATGAGCAGTTCTTC
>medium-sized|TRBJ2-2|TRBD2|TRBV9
CASSPRLAGGSGGGELFF
TGTGCCAGCAGCCCTCGCTTAGCGGGAGGGTCAGGTGGCGGGGAGCTGTTTTTT
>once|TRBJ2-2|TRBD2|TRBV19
CASRITSGEHRGAVF
TGTGCCAGTAGGATCACTAGCGGTGAACACCGGGGAGCTGTTTTT
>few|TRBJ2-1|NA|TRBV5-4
CASTRESSYNEQFF
TGTGCCAGCACTCGAGAAAGCTCCTACAATGAGCAGTTCTTC
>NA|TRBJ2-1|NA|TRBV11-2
CASSLGYEQFF
TGTGCCAGCAGCTTAGGGTATGAGCAGTTCTTC
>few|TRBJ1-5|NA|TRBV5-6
CASNLWGEPRNQPQHF
TGTGCCAGCAACCTATGGGGGGAGCCTCGGAATCAGCCCCAGCATTTT
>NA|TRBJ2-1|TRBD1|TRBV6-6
CASRTDRDRGNNEQFF
TGTGCCAGCAGAACAGACCGGGACAGGGGGAATAATGAGCAGTTCTTC
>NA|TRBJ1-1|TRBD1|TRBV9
CASGSGQGNTEAFF
TGTGCCAGCGGGTCGGGACAGGGGAACACTGAAGCTTTCTTT
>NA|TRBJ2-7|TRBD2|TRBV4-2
CASSSGLAYYEQYF
TGTGCCAGCAGCAGTGGACTAGCGTACTACGAGCAGTACTTC
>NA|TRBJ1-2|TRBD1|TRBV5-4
CASSWAGTANYGYTF
TGTGCCAGCAGCTGGGCCGGGACAGCTAACTATGGCTACACCTTC
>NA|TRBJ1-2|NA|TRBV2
CASSEGAGNYGYTF
TGTGCCAGCAGTGAAGGTGCAGGAAACTATGGCTACACCTTC
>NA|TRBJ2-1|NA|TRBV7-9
CASSVLSGEQFF
TGTGCCAGCAGCGTCCTTTCAGGGGAGCAGTTCTTC
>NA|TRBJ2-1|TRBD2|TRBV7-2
CASSSWTSSGSSSEQFF
TGTGCCAGCAGCTCCTGGACTTCTAGCGGGAGTAGTAGTGAGCAGTTCTTC